Sequencing of this TCR beta chain was carried out in a study of T cells in Graves' hyperthyroidism and ophthalmopathy. Study background: Peripheral blood was collected at initial diagnosis, before any treatment. Study-level findings and limits: Blood also contained most expanded thyroid clonotypes above 0.001. Progression to ophthalmopathy was predicted a median of roughly 6.6 months early.

This clonotype was found many times. Its matching antigen is unknown. V was clipped by 0 bases and J by 4 bases, with 15 bases between them. The CDR3 loop spans 16 amino acids. CDR1 and CDR2 (germline): SGHRS, YFSETQ. Subjects with ophthalmopathy showed a Clinical Activity Score no lower than 3, a NOSPECS grade no lower than 4, and a duration shorter than 3 months. RNA transcripts were the template for amplifying TCR beta CDR3 regions. Using the HTBI primer set, a first-round RT-PCR was run on the TCR CDR3. TCRdb reprocessed the multiplex PCR reads via MiXCR and lists one record per CDR3 protein. The sample has around 360,000 distinct CDR3 sequences; around 15% are singletons.

J is TRBJ2-3 and V is TRBV5-1; perhaps TRBD2 as D (6 bases). The sequenced sample was blood. The TCR was taken from a woman aged 55 to 70 with Graves' ophthalmopathy. The CDR3 spells CASSLEFGSGADTQYF. Written as DNA, the CDR3 is TGCGCCAGCAGCTTGGAGTTCGGGAGTGGGGCAGATACGCAGTATTTT.